The 12 T cell receptor beta chains listed next were all sequenced from one sample in a study of molecular identifiers for immune sequencing clone quantification. One entry per CDR3 protein, called by TCRdb with MiXCR from the PCR reads. The sample consists of 400,000 to 600,000 distinct CDR3 sequences, about 26% of them appearing once. Sequenced: naive CD8+ T cells from blood, with Jurkat cell RNA spiked in. Subset here: FACS-sorted CD8+CD4-CCR7+CD45RA+ naive T cells. These receptors all stem from a human donor in good health. Some libraries in this study had Jurkat cell RNA spiked in.

The rearrangement links TRBV27 to TRBJ2-7, with 10 bases fitting TRBD1. CDR3 size: 15 residues. In germline, CDR1 is MNHEY, CDR2 SMNVEV (reference sequence). Unmatched junction bases numbered 5, after V lost 2 bases and J lost 4 bases. CDR3 DNA: TGTGCCAGCAGTTTAAGGAGGGACAGGGGTTACGAGCAGTACTTC. Protein: CASSLRRDRGYEQYF.

This chain connects TRBV27 to TRBJ1-1, with 8 bases aligning to TRBD1. Germline lookup yields CDR1 MNHEY and CDR2 SMNVEV (reference sequence). The CDR3 runs to 13 residues. V was clipped by 10 bases and J by 4 bases; unmatched bases: 8. CDR3 in DNA: TGTGCCACTCAGGGGGCGGGGGGCACTGAAGCTTTCTTT. This encodes CATQGAGGTEAFF.

Regarding this clonotype: With a much larger clone just one base away, this may be a read error. The V call is TRBV5-3, the J call TRBJ2-7; D is unresolved. TRBV5-3 is assigned to the ORF class and has an uncertain function. This CDR3 has 12 amino acids. CDR3 amino acids: CASSFDAYKQYF. CDR3 DNA: TGTGCCAGCAGCTTTGACGCTTACAAGCAGTACTTC.

The rearrangement joins TRBV9 to TRBJ1-1; possibly TRBD1 for D (6 bases). The CDR3 has 12 residues. CDR1 SGDLS and CDR2 YYNGEE come from the germline V gene. Trimming shortened V by 0 bases and J by 9 bases, and 9 bases separated the two germline ends. Here the CDR3 DNA reads TGTGCCAGCAGCGTAGGGGGGGGGCAAGCTTTCTTT. Protein: CASSVGGGQAFF. The full variable domain, rest sourced from reference TRBV9 and TRBJ1-1, is DSGVTQTPKHLITATGQRVTLRCSPRSGDLSVYWYQQSLDQGLQFLIQYYNGEERAKGNILERFSAQQFPDLHSELNLSSLELGDSALYFCASSVGGGQAFFGQGTRLTVV.

This clonotype was detected only a few times. The chain couples TRBV4-3 to TRBJ2-7; D is possibly TRBD2 (6 bases). The germline V gene encodes CDR1 LGHNA and CDR2 YSLEER. Trimming cost V 0 bases and J 4 bases, with 19 bases left between them. This CDR3 spans 17 amino acids. The CDR3 is CASSQDVSLASSYEQYF. The CDR3 nucleotides are TGCGCCAGCAGCCAAGATGTATCCCTAGCGAGTAGTTACGAGCAGTACTTC.

The chain joins TRBV6-2 or TRBV6-3 to TRBJ2-4; perhaps TRBD2 as D (5 bases). Germline values: CDR1 MNHEY, CDR2 SVGEGT. This CDR3 comprises 13 residues. Trimming shortened V by 2 bases and J by 7 bases, and 9 bases separated the two germline ends. CDR3 coding DNA: TGTGCCAGCAGTTACAACAGAGGGAACATTCAGTACTTC. As protein: CASSYNRGNIQYF.

This clonotype was counted once. The chain couples TRBV12-5 to TRBJ2-5, with D possibly TRBD2 on 6 matching bases. V lost 8 bases to trimming and J lost 11 bases, with 21 bases between them. CDR1 is LGHNT and CDR2 is FRNRAP in the germline V gene. The CDR3 is 13 amino acids. The CDR3, as DNA: TGTGCTAGTTGGGGGGACGCCGATGCGCCACAGTACTTC. Translating it yields CASWGDADAPQYF.

The rearrangement uses TRBV7-9 and TRBJ2-7; the D is unclear. Trimming removed 0 bases from V and 0 bases from J, with 9 bases in between. Germline V gives CDR1 SEHNR, CDR2 FQNEAQ (reference sequence). The CDR3 has 15 residues. The DNA for the CDR3 is TGTGCCAGCAGCTTAGCAGCGAGAGTCTCCTACGAGCAGTACTTC. It is translated as CASSLAARVSYEQYF. Drawing the rest from reference TRBV7-9 and TRBJ2-7, the complete variable domain is DTGVSQNPRHKITKRGQNVTFRCDPISEHNRLYWYRQTLGQGPEFLTYFQNEAQLEKSRLLSDRFSAERPKGSFSTLEIQRTEQGDSAMYLCASSLAARVSYEQYFGPGTRLTVT.

This clonotype was detected only a few times. CDR3 in amino acids: CASSLAGHLYGYTF. CDR3 bases: TGTGCCAGCAGTTTAGCGGGACACCTCTATGGCTACACCTTC. The chain joins TRBV12-3 or TRBV12-4 to TRBJ1-2; TRBD1 might be the D (6 bases). Trimming took 0 bases from V and 4 from J, leaving 9 bases between them. The CDR3 runs 14 residues.

In regard to this clonotype: In this CDR3 the conserved last residue, phenylalanine or tryptophan, is missing, so a read error is likely. V usage is TRBV4-1 and J usage is TRBJ1-2; possible D gene TRBD1, 5 bases. The CDR3 is made up of 16 amino acids. Germline V lookup: CDR1 MGHRA, CDR2 YSYEKL. Trimming shortened V by 4 bases and J by 5 bases, and 20 bases separated the two germline ends. The CDR3 loop is CASSPKEATGLYGYTL. CDR3 nucleotides: TGCGCCAGCAGCCCGAAGGAAGCCACGGGACTTTATGGCTACACCTTG.

Comment on this clonotype: A much bigger clone sits one base away, suggesting this may be a read error. This rearrangement joins TRBV6-5 to TRBJ2-7; weak D call: TRBD2 (5 bases). The CDR3 covers 14 residues. V was clipped by 0 bases and J by 9 bases, with 15 bases between them. Germline CDR1 MNHEY, CDR2 SVGAGI. DNA of the CDR3: TGTGCCAGCAGTTACTCGGGTAGCGTCGGCGCGCAGTACTTC. Encoded protein: CASSYSGSVGAQYF.

Here the CDR3 reads CASSQGRLNQPQHF. CDR3 nucleotides: TGTGCCAGCAGCCAGGGGCGGTTGAATCAGCCCCAGCATTTT. The chain couples TRBV6-2 or TRBV6-3 to TRBJ1-5; tentatively, D is TRBD1 (6 bases). Germline values: CDR1 MNHEY, CDR2 SVGEGT. V lost 6 bases to trimming and J lost 4 bases, with 13 bases between them. The CDR3 runs to 14 residues.